The present TCR beta chain was sequenced within a study of radiotherapy plus CTLA-4 blockade in lung cancer. Overall study: Disease control was present in under 35% of patients, and objective responses in approximately 20%. Study conclusions and caveats: Some TCR clones had been derived from tumors. These clones expanded in peripheral blood after radiotherapy plus ipilimumab.

Here immunoSEQ multiplex PCR was the method, and the copy in TCRdb shows in-frame clones only, minus some. The sample yields 100,000 or so clones, about four fifths seen once. Concerning this clone itself: Its antigen remains unknown.

Germline lookup yields CDR1 LNHDA and CDR2 SQIVND (reference sequence). J was trimmed by 3 bases and V by 6 bases; bases with no gene match: 5. The CDR3 contains 15 residues. The sequence came from a human donor with non-small cell lung cancer that progressed on radiotherapy plus ipilimumab. The sample was peripheral blood, taken from a patient treated with radiotherapy plus ipilimumab. The V gene is TRBV19, the J gene TRBJ2-3; 11 positions match TRBD1. The CDR3 DNA reads TGTGCCAGTAGGTCGGGACAGGGGGGGACAGATACGCAGTATTTT. This gives the protein CASRSGQGGTDTQYF.